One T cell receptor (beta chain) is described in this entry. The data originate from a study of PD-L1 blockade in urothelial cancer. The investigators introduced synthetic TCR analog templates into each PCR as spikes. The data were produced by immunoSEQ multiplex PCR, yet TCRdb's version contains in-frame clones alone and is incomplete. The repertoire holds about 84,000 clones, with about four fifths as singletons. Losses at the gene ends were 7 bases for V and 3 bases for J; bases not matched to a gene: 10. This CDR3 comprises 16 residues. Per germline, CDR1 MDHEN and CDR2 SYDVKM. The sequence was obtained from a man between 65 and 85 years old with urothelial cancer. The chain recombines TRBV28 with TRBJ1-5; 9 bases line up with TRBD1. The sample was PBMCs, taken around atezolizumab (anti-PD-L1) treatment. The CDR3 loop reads CASTDRGSIDNQPQHF. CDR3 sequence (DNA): TGTGCCAGCACGGACAGGGGATCCATTGACAATCAGCCCCAGCATTTT.